The entry below describes one T cell receptor (beta chain). This receptor's antigen is unknown. No base quality values were provided; no much bigger clone lies one nucleotide off. The donors were six healthy women who made up three monozygous twin pairs. All three twin pairs had been reared together and were thought likely to have met the same infectious agents and vaccines. TCR cDNA libraries were prepared from RNA that had been isolated from peripheral blood mononuclear cells. The receptor library was made with 5' RACE. Sequenced using an Illumina Genome Analyzer IIx. The RNA-based TCR cDNA libraries were made using a previously described protocol that was modified in several ways. To prevent cross-contamination, sample-specific barcodes were added to both ends of each TCR cDNA library during cDNA synthesis and amplification. From the authors' description of their analysis: Between about 90,000 and nearly 550,000 clonotypes were identified per individual, and roughly 2.2 to 3.6 million CDR3-containing reads were obtained per library. After reads with improper barcode index combinations were thrown out, a cloneset for each library was built using the MiTCR software. While assembling CDR3 clonotypes, MiTCR corrected PCR and sequencing errors and either filtered or rescued low-quality reads. Artificial out-of-frame clonotypes were mapped to in-frame sequences, with one indel allowed in the CDR3, and then removed. Similarity of V and J gene usage between donors was measured as Jensen-Shannon divergence divided by mean entropy. Using fastp at Q25 and MiXCR, TCRdb reprocessed the public reads and kept productive beta chains. Rows merge per CDR3 protein into single entries with the most common DNA and genes. These V and J calls rely on TCRdb rather than the paper's analysis. The sample includes 300,000 to 450,000 distinct CDR3 sequences, with roughly 27% observed a single time. In total, the top ten clones hold roughly 6.1% of the sample.

This sample was taken from a study of identical twins' blood T cells (dated by TCRdb to the early 2010s). A note on the overall study: The 12 libraries, six for the alpha chain and six for the beta chain, together yielded 45 million to 55 million Illumina reads. TCR alpha and beta chain repertoires of three pairs of monozygous twins were compared using next-generation sequencing to assess genetic influence on repertoire formation.

Overall study results and their limits: Validation by independent studies was stated to be required for the proposed role of the TCRalpha J segment in MHC recognition during thymic selection. V gene usage was reported to be markedly more similar within twin pairs than between unrelated donors, even among non-selected out-of-frame TCRbeta clonotypes. Because the twins were raised together, environmental influences could not be ruled out as an explanation for the similarity between twins. How many CDR3 clonotypes two donors shared depended mainly on the product of their cloneset sizes, and the twins did not clearly stray from this trend. Among the most abundant TCRbeta clonotypes, every donor shared more CDR3 sequences with her own twin than with unrelated donors.

From its cysteine to its phenylalanine, the CDR3 spans 16 amino acids. Only the CDR3 portion is preserved as DNA: 48 bases, with reading frame beginning at the first base. For this chain, trimming is 5 bases at the V end and 2 bases at the J end, and the number of junction bases without a gene match is 10. CDR1 and CDR2 are drawn from the germline V gene (reference sequence): SSHAT, FNYEAQ. Here the chain combines TRBV7-7 and TRBJ2-3, and 7 junction bases match TRBD1. The clonotype originates from a woman between 18 and 50 years old in good health. Sequencing used PBMCs. The CDR3 reads as follows: CASSPGQERNTDTQYF. The bases are TGTGCCAGCAGCCCAGGACAGGAGCGGAACACAGATACGCAGTATTTT.